The clone carrying this T cell receptor (beta chain) was found once. These data come from a study of blood T cell repertoires in COVID-19. Sequencing used immunoSEQ multiplex PCR; TCRdb keeps in-frame clones, though not all of them. The sample holds 350,000 to 400,000 clones; roughly 86% are singletons and the top ten take 1.7%. The V end was cut by 8 bases, the J end by 7 bases, with 15 bases between. The CDR3 contains 12 residues. Germline V gives CDR1 MGHDK, CDR2 SYGVNS. Donors were grouped by their self-reported clinical history. Resolution of symptoms, clearance, or two negative PCRs was present in recovered Cohort 3 donors.

The sequenced material came from PBMCs or T cells enriched from blood (not recorded which). The receptor was isolated from a woman aged 30 to 39 who had recovered from COVID-19. This rearrangement joins TRBV25-1 to TRBJ2-7, with D possibly being TRBD2 (6 bases). The CDR3 nucleotides read TGTGCCAGCGGAGTGTTTGGGAGGGAGCAGTACTTC. This encodes CASGVFGREQYF.